This T cell receptor (beta chain) was sequenced for a study of graft-versus-host responses after intestinal transplantation. Study-wide results and limits: There were GvH clones found in recipient marrow, and some of them appeared first in ileum or blood. Some patients had graft-donor T cell macrochimerism. In their allografts, the ratios of graft-versus-host to host-versus-graft T cell clones were high.

The data were produced by immunoSEQ multiplex PCR, yet TCRdb's version contains in-frame clones alone and is incomplete. The sample lists some 41,000 clones, 90% to 95% seen once, with less than 4% in the top ten. V was pared by 3 bases and J by 6 bases, with 4 bases between. The V gene's germline CDR1 is SEHNR and CDR2 FQNEAQ (reference sequence). CDR3 size: 11 residues. Comment on this clone: Its target is unknown.

The TCR comes from a human patient who received an intestinal transplant, so some T cells may come from the graft donor. The chain carries TRBV7-9 and TRBJ2-3; no clear D gene. Specimen: PBMCs, collected almost 750 days after intestinal transplantation. The CDR3 is CASSLEDTQYF. The CDR3 DNA is TGTGCCAGCAGCTTGGAGGATACGCAGTATTTT.